This TCR beta chain was sequenced for a study of cytomegalovirus exposure and HLA in healthy donors. The PCR ran on 60 Vbeta and 13 Jbeta primers. The table came from immunoSEQ multiplex PCR; TCRdb's copy has only in-frame clones and leaves some out. The table has 150,000 or so clones, around 78% seen once. Notes on the study in general: CMV serostatus was the sole immune exposure information available. Upon later analysis, HLA-associated TCR beta chains proved more clonally expanded than other, equally common chains.

Notes on this clone: What it binds is unknown.

The specimen was PBMCs. This TCR derives from a woman in her fifties or sixties in good health and CMV-seropositive.

Here the CDR3 reads CASSLVVGGTEAFF. CDR3 nucleotides: TGTGCCAGCAGCTTAGTGGTTGGGGGGACTGAAGCTTTCTTT. J is TRBJ1-1 and V is TRBV7-9; maybe TRBD1 (5 bases). CDR1 is SEHNR, CDR2 FQNEAQ, per germline (reference sequence). Between the trimmed V and J ends, which lost 1 base and 5 bases, there was a span of 11 bases. The CDR3 length is 14 residues.